Following are 15 T cell receptor beta chains from one sample sequenced in a study of Ad26.COV2.S vaccination and SARS-CoV-2 variants. Treatment here: about 20 received Ad26.COV2.S at low or high dose, single or two shots; roughly five received placebo; per-sample allocation not given. Repertoires come from day 63 after the first vaccine or placebo injection. Method: immunoSEQ multiplex PCR; TCRdb's copy keeps in-frame clones and lacks some. The sample has about 420,000 clones, 70% to 90% seen once. The starting material was peripheral blood, obtained in a trial of Ad26.COV2.S vaccine versus placebo. The source of these receptors is a person between 18 and 65 years old who received the Ad26.COV2.S COVID-19 vaccine or a placebo.

The genes are TRBV7-3 and TRBJ2-7, with 7 nucleotides matching TRBD1. Looked up from germline, CDR1 is SGHTA and CDR2 is FQGTGA. This CDR3 contains 14 residues. V shed 2 bases, J shed 4 bases, and the junction held 5 bases outside the gene matches. CDR3 DNA sequence: TGTGCCAGCAGCTTAGAACAGGGGATATACGAGCAGTACTTC. Protein product: CASSLEQGIYEQYF.

This clone has just a few counts. The chain combines TRBV6-5 with TRBJ2-3; D unclear. The CDR3 consists of 15 residues. Germline assignment: CDR1 MNHEY and CDR2 SVGAGI. V was cut by 5 bases and J by 1 base, with 13 bases left in between. This CDR3 is CASSPLERGTDTQYF. CDR3 nucleotide sequence: TGTGCCAGCAGTCCCCTGGAAAGGGGCACAGATACGCAGTATTTT.

The rearrangement links TRBV4-3 to TRBJ2-1, with 8 bases aligning to TRBD1. The V gene's germline CDR1 is LGHNA and CDR2 YSLEER. V lost 4 bases and J lost 7; bases outside the gene matches: 6. The CDR3 consists of 14 residues. The CDR3 DNA reads TGCGCCAGCAGCCCGGGGACAGGAGTAAATGAGCAGTTCTTC. As protein: CASSPGTGVNEQFF.

This chain connects TRBV15 to TRBJ1-2; 12 positions match TRBD1. Germline CDR1 LNHNV, CDR2 YYDKDF (reference sequence). This CDR3 is 15 amino acids long. J was trimmed by 3 bases and V by 3 bases; bases with no gene match: 2. This chain's CDR3 is CATSSRDRGHYGYTF. DNA of the CDR3: TGTGCCACCAGCAGTAGGGACAGGGGGCACTATGGCTACACCTTC.

This rearrangement joins TRBV28 to TRBJ2-6; possibly TRBD1 for D (6 bases). The CDR3 is 15 residues long. V shed 5 bases and J shed 1 base, with 9 bases lying between them. In germline, CDR1 is MDHEN, CDR2 SYDVKM. CDR3 DNA: TGTGCCAGCAGTCAAACAGGGTCTGGGGCCAACGTCCTGACTTTC. Translating it yields CASSQTGSGANVLTF.

Regarding this clone: This sample also contains other DNA sequences that code for the same CDR3. The J gene is TRBJ1-4, the V gene TRBV28; D unclear. This CDR3 comprises 13 residues. Germline V gene data show CDR1 as MDHEN and CDR2 as SYDVKM. The ends were cut back, 3 bases at V and 7 bases at J, with 9 bases in the middle. CDR3 nucleotides: TGTGCCAGCAGTTTCCGGGGTACTGAAAAACTGTTTTTT. It translates to CASSFRGTEKLFF.

The chain combines TRBV19 with TRBJ2-4; 7 bases match TRBD2. The CDR3 has 18 amino acids. The germline gives CDR1 LNHDA, CDR2 SQIVND (reference sequence). CDR3 coding DNA: TGTGCGTTCCGACGGGGCGGGGGAGCTATACTAGCCAAAAACATTCAGTACTTC. This encodes CAFRRGGGAILAKNIQYF. Complete variable domain (other parts from reference TRBV19 and TRBJ2-4): DGGITQSPKYLFRKEGQNVTLSCEQNLNHDAMYWYRQDPGQGLRLIYYSQIVNDFQKGDIAEGYSVSREKKESFPLTVTSAQKNPTAFYLCAFRRGGGAILAKNIQYFGAGTRLSVL.

This chain joins TRBV27 and TRBJ2-7, with D possibly matching TRBD2 (6 bases). Germline CDR1 and CDR2: MNHEY and SMNVEV (reference sequence). The CDR3 totals 17 residues. V lost 0 bases and J 2 bases, leaving 17 bases between the germline ends. The CDR3 region is CASSLSGGPYAPYEQYF. The CDR3 DNA reads as TGTGCCAGCAGTTTATCGGGGGGACCTTACGCCCCCTACGAGCAGTACTTC.

The chain combines TRBV6-6 with TRBJ1-6; 7 nucleotides agree with TRBD1. Germline lookup yields CDR1 MNHNY and CDR2 SVGAGI (reference sequence). With 6 bases clipped from V and 8 bases from J, the junction kept 4 bases outside the gene matches. The CDR3 loop spans 13 amino acids. The CDR3 DNA reads TGTGCCAGCAGGCGACAGGGCCATTCACCCCTCCACTTT. Translated: CASRRQGHSPLHF.

The chain joins TRBV4-1 to TRBJ2-1, with D perhaps TRBD2 (6 bases). The length of the CDR3 is 19 residues. V was clipped by 3 bases and J by 3 bases, with 24 bases between them. CDR1 is MGHRA, CDR2 YSYEKL, per germline. The CDR3 DNA reads TGCGCCAGCAGCCAGAAGGGACTGGAAGACATCCTATTCTACAATGAGCAGTTCTTC. Translation: CASSQKGLEDILFYNEQFF.

The rearrangement joins TRBV5-4 to TRBJ1-2, with 8 bases aligning to TRBD1. The germline V gene encodes CDR1 SGHNT and CDR2 YYREEE (reference sequence). J gave up 4 bases and V 2 bases, and 4 bases lay outside the gene matches. The length of the CDR3 is 14 residues. The CDR3 DNA is TGTGCCAGCAGCTTACGGGGGACAGGCTATGGCTACACCTTC. This gives the protein CASSLRGTGYGYTF.

V usage is TRBV4-1 and J usage is TRBJ1-1, with D possibly matching TRBD1 (5 bases). V lost 4 bases and J 1 base, leaving 16 bases between the germline ends. Germline-derived CDR1 and CDR2 are MGHRA and YSYEKL. This CDR3 has 16 amino acids. CDR3 nucleotides: TGCGCCAGCAGCCCCCGGGCAGGGCCTTCGAACACTGAAGCTTTCTTT. It encodes CASSPRAGPSNTEAFF.

The chain combines TRBV28 with TRBJ1-4; D is unresolved. CDR1 and CDR2 from the germline V gene are MDHEN and SYDVKM. V was clipped by 6 bases and J by 7 bases, with 18 bases between them. The CDR3 covers 15 residues. The CDR3: CASRDRALGTEKLFF. For the CDR3, the DNA is TGTGCCAGCAGGGACCGGGCCCTAGGAACTGAAAAACTGTTTTTT.

The CDR3 region has the DNA TGTGCCAGTAGTTTCTCGACAGACTACTACGAGCAGTACTTC. The encoded protein is CASSFSTDYYEQYF. The gene calls are TRBV19 and TRBJ2-7; D may correspond to TRBD1 or TRBD2 (5 bases each). The CDR3 totals 14 residues. Deletions cut 5 bases from V and 3 bases from J, with 14 bases between. Germline CDR1 and CDR2: LNHDA and SQIVND (reference sequence).

The chain is built from TRBV3-1 (or the pseudogene TRBV3-2) and TRBJ1-5; 7 bases align to TRBD1. Germline values: CDR1 LGHDT, CDR2 YNNKEL (reference sequence). V shed 2 bases and J 2 bases; nucleotides not matched to a gene: 3. The CDR3 runs 15 residues. CDR3 coding DNA: TGTGCCAGCAGCCAATCCGGGACAGGCAATCAGCCCCAGCATTTT. It is translated as CASSQSGTGNQPQHF.